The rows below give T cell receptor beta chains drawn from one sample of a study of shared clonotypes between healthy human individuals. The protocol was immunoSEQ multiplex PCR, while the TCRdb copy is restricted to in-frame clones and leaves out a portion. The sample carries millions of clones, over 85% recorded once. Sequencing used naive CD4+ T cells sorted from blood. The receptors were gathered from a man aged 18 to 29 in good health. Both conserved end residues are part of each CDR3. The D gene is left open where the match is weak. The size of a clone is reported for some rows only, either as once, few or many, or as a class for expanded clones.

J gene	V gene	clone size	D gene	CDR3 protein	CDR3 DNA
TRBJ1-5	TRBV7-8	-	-	CASSLDPGNQPQHF	TGTGCCAGCAGCTTAGATCCAGGCAATCAGCCCCAGCATTTT
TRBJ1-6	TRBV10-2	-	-	CASREPFSSYDSPLHF	TGCGCCAGCAGAGAACCGTTCTCGTCTTATGATTCACCCCTCCACTTT
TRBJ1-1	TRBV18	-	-	CASSPQDTEAFF	TGTGCCAGCTCTCCCCAAGACACTGAAGCTTTCTTT
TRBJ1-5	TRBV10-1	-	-	CASSYREGQPQHF	TGCGCCAGCAGCTACAGGGAAGGTCAGCCCCAGCATTTT
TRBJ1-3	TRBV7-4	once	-	CASSLRDRLSGNTIYF	TGTGCCAGCAGCTTACGCGACAGACTATCTGGAAACACCATATATTTT
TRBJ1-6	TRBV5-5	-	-	CASSRDRELSPLHF	TGTGCCAGCAGCCGGGACCGCGAATTATCACCCCTCCACTTT
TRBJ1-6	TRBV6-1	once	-	CASSDPLQARSPLHF	TGTGCCAGCAGTGACCCCCTACAAGCCCGCTCACCCCTCCACTTT
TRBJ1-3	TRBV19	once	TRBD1	CATRTGTAGNTIYF	TGTGCCACCCGTACCGGGACAGCTGGAAACACCATATATTTT
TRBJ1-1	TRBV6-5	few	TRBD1	CASKRDRDTEAFF	TGTGCCAGCAAAAGGGACAGGGACACTGAAGCTTTCTTT
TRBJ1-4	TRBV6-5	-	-	CASSYRGALEKLFF	TGTGCCAGCAGTTATCGGGGGGCTTTAGAAAAACTGTTTTTT
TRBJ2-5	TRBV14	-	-	CASIRGETQYF	TGTGCCAGCATAAGGGGAGAGACCCAGTACTTC
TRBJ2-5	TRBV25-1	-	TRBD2	CASSESGGVQTQYF	TGTGCCAGCAGCGAAAGCGGGGGGGTGCAGACCCAGTACTTC
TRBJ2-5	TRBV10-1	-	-	CASSDSAAGGGETQYF	TGCGCCAGCAGTGACTCCGCGGCCGGGGGCGGGGAGACCCAGTACTTC
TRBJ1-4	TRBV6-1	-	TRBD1	CASSEGGTATNEKLFF	TGTGCCAGCAGTGAAGGGGGGACAGCAACTAATGAAAAACTGTTTTTT
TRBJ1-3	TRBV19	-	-	CASSQTQVVSGNTIYF	TGTGCCAGTAGTCAGACGCAGGTGGTCTCTGGAAACACCATATATTTT
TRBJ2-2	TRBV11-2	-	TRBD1	CASSSGQGRTGELFF	TGTGCCAGCAGCTCGGGACAGGGTCGGACCGGGGAGCTGTTTTTT
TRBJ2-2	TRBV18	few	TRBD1	CASSRDRGTGELFF	TGTGCCAGCTCAAGGGACAGGGGGACCGGGGAGCTGTTTTTT
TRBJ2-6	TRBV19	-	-	CASSSRDTLFSGANVLTF	TGTGCCAGTAGTTCCCGGGACACACTTTTCTCTGGGGCCAACGTCCTGACTTTC
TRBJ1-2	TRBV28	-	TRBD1	CASSGTGGFGYTF	TGTGCCAGCAGTGGGACAGGGGGTTTTGGCTACACCTTC
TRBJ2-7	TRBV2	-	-	CASSSDYEQYF	TGTGCCAGCAGTTCGGACTACGAGCAGTACTTC
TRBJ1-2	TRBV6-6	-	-	CASSYSGSYYGYTF	TGTGCCAGCAGTTACTCAGGCAGCTACTATGGCTACACCTTC
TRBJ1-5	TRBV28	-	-	CASMRGGQPQHF	TGTGCCAGCATGAGGGGGGGACAGCCCCAGCATTTT
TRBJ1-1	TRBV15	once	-	CATSREGGSLNTEAFF	TGTGCCACCAGCAGAGAGGGAGGCAGCCTGAACACTGAAGCTTTCTTT
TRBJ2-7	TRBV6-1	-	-	CASGQGPTYEQYF	TGTGCCAGCGGGCAGGGCCCAACCTACGAGCAGTACTTC
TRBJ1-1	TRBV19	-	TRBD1	CASSSTGGFAAFF	TGTGCCAGTAGTTCGACAGGGGGCTTTGCAGCTTTCTTT
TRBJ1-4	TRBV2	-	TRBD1	CASSEDRVNEKLFF	TGTGCCAGCAGTGAGGACAGGGTAAATGAAAAACTGTTTTTT
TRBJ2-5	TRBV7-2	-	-	CASSLAGEAWETQYF	TGTGCCAGCAGCTTAGCCGGGGAGGCCTGGGAGACCCAGTACTTC
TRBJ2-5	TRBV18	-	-	CASSPQGSETQYF	TGTGCCAGCTCACCACAGGGTTCCGAGACCCAGTACTTC
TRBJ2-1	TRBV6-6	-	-	CASSYSNRVNNEQFF	TGTGCCAGCAGTTACTCGAACAGAGTTAACAATGAGCAGTTCTTC